The clone carrying this T cell receptor (beta chain) was seen repeatedly, ten times or more. Its antigen remains unknown. TCRbeta library preparation incorporated unique molecular identifiers. TCRdb recomputed calls from the PCR reads with MiXCR, one row per CDR3 protein. Of 150,000 to 250,000 distinct CDR3 sequences detected, roughly 6.3% appear once; the ten largest clones hold approximately 4.1%. V was pared by 0 bases and J by 2 bases, with 5 bases of the junction left unmatched. The CDR3 consists of 16 residues. Germline-derived CDR1 and CDR2 are SQVTM and ANQGSEA. The sample belongs to a study of T-cell reconstitution after alpha-beta-depleted transplantation in children. Study conclusions and caveats: At around two months after transplant, the alpha-beta T cells were reportedly derived from several hundred expanded clones that came from non-depleted graft cells. Recipient T cells and thymic progenitors that survived gave rise to the high TCRbeta diversity observed at day 60 in some patients.

This chain joins TRBV29-1 and TRBJ2-7; 12 positions agree with TRBD2. The sample was PBMCs, taken before TCRalphabeta/CD19-depleted stem cell transplant. The clonotype was recovered from a girl less than two years old with combined immunodeficiency, due to receive a stem cell transplant. CDR3 bases: TGCAGCGTTGAAGATGCGCTAGCGGGGGGGCCCTACGAGCAGTACTTC. It codes for CSVEDALAGGPYEQYF.